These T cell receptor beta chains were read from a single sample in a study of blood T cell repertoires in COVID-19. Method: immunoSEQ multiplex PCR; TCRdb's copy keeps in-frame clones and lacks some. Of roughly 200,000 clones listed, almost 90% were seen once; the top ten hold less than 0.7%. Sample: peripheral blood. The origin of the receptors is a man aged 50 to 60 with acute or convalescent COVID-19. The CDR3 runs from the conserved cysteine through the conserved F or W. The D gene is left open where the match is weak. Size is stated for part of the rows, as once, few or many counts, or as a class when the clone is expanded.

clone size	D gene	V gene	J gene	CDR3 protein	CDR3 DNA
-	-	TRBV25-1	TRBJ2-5	CASSPGGQETQYF	TGTGCCAGCAGTCCCGGCGGGCAAGAGACCCAGTACTTC
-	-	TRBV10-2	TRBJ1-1	CASRENRDTEAFF	TGCGCCAGCAGGGAAAACAGGGATACTGAAGCTTTCTTT
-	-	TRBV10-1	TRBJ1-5	CASSEDKVGNQPQHF	TGCGCCAGCAGTGAGGACAAGGTAGGTAATCAGCCCCAGCATTTT
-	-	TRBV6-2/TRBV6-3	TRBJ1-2	CASSSQGGYTF	TGTGCCAGCAGCTCCCAGGGCGGCTACACCTTC
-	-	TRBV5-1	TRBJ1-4	CASSLEGGREKLFF	TGCGCCAGCAGCTTGGAAGGAGGGCGTGAAAAACTGTTTTTT
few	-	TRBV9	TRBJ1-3	CASSEGATGPSGNTIYF	TGTGCCAGCAGCGAAGGGGCGACAGGACCGTCTGGAAACACCATATATTTT
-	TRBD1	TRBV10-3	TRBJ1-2	CAISYPDRGSRYGYTF	TGTGCCATCAGTTACCCGGACAGGGGGAGCCGCTATGGCTACACCTTC
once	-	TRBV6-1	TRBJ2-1	CASSEVGEQFF	TGTGCCAGCAGTGAGGTCGGTGAGCAGTTCTTC
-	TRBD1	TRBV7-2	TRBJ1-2	CASGSGTGMGFGYTF	TGTGCCAGCGGATCCGGGACAGGGATGGGGTTTGGCTACACCTTC
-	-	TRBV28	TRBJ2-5	CASSLDSQETQYF	TGTGCCAGCAGCCTAGACAGTCAAGAGACCCAGTACTTC
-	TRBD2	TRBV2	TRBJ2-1	CASSGGTSGRGSDEQFF	TGTGCCAGCAGTGGGGGGACTAGCGGGAGGGGATCCGATGAGCAGTTCTTC
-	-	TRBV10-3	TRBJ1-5	CAISGTENQPQHF	TGTGCCATCAGTGGGACAGAAAATCAGCCCCAGCATTTT
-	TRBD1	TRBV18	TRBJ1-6	CASRTGDSPLHF	TGTGCCAGCCGGACAGGGGATTCACCCCTCCACTTT
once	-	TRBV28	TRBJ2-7	CASSPWGVNSYEQYF	TGTGCCAGCAGCCCCTGGGGGGTAAACTCCTACGAGCAGTACTTC
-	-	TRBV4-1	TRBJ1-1	CASSQEGGTEAFF	TGCGCCAGCAGCCAAGAAGGGGGCACTGAAGCTTTCTTT
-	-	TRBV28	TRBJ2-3	CASRRGFSTDTQYF	TGTGCCAGCAGACGGGGGTTCAGCACAGATACGCAGTATTTT
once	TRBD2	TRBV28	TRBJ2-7	CASSPPFSGLSYEQYF	TGTGCCAGCAGTCCCCCCTTTAGCGGGCTCTCCTACGAGCAGTACTTC
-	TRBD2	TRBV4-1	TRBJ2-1	CASSHRGGDEQFF	TGCGCCAGCAGCCACCGGGGGGGCGATGAGCAGTTCTTC
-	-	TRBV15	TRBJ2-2	CATSRDKLAPRTGELFF	TGTGCCACCAGCAGAGATAAACTAGCCCCGCGCACCGGGGAGCTGTTTTTT
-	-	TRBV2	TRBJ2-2	CASSLILVSGELFF	TGTGCCAGCAGCCTTATACTGGTGTCCGGGGAGCTGTTTTTT
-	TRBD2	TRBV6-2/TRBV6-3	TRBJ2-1	CASSRGGYSYNEQFF	TGTGCCAGCAGTCGCGGGGGGTACTCCTACAATGAGCAGTTCTTC
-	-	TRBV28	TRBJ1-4	CASRPRLATNEKLFF	TGTGCCAGCAGGCCGAGACTTGCAACTAATGAAAAACTGTTTTTT
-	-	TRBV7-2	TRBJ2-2	CASSIGQGDAGELFF	TGTGCCAGCAGTATCGGGCAGGGTGACGCCGGGGAGCTGTTTTTT
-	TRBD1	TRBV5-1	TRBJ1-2	CASSHGTGGSGYTF	TGCGCCAGCAGCCACGGGACAGGGGGCTCCGGCTACACCTTC
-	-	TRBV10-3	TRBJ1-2	CATKTDTNDYGYTF	TGTGCCACCAAGACGGACACAAACGACTATGGCTACACCTTC
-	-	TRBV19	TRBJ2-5	CASSIPGTRETQYF	TGTGCCAGTAGTATCCCGGGTACGAGAGAGACCCAGTACTTC
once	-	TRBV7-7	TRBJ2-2	CASSPLGRGTGELFF	TGTGCCAGCAGCCCGTTAGGGAGGGGGACCGGGGAGCTGTTTTTT
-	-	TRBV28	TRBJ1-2	CASTPFGGRTLYYTF	TGTGCCAGCACCCCTTTTGGCGGGAGGACCCTTTACTACACCTTC
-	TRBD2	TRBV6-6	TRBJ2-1	CASRRLAGGNEQFF	TGTGCCAGCAGAAGACTAGCGGGGGGGAATGAGCAGTTCTTC